The rows below give T cell receptor beta chains drawn from one sample of a study of T cells expressing NK-cell markers. TCRdb derives one entry per CDR3 protein from the 5' RACE reads, leaving out DNA. The sample table sets out some 120,000 distinct CDR3 sequences. The specimen sequenced was blood T cells: a sorted CD56 or NKG2C T cell subset, CD4+ or CD8+ T cells, or bulk PBMC T cells (not recorded which). These TCRs come from a woman aged 18 to 75 in good health. The CDR3 runs from the conserved cysteine through the conserved F or W. Fields, in order: J gene, V gene, CDR3 length, CDR3 protein.

>TRBJ2-2|TRBV12-3/TRBV12-4|15
CASRWGTRPGGELFF
>TRBJ1-1|TRBV19|14
CASSRGGAGTEAFF
>TRBJ2-5|TRBV12-3/TRBV12-4|12
CASTAREGTQYF
>TRBJ1-2|TRBV6-5|13
CASSYSTAYGYTF
>TRBJ1-1|TRBV11-2|14
CASRDEPGSPEAFF
>TRBJ2-1|TRBV9|15
CASSVEALPSNEQFF
>TRBJ2-3|TRBV9|17
CASSFTNSGSRPDTQYF
>TRBJ2-1|TRBV12-3/TRBV12-4|14
CASSPLLSYNEQFF
>TRBJ1-3|TRBV1|15
CTSSHKLTEGNTIYF
>TRBJ1-6|TRBV11-1|18
CASSVRYRGSSDNSPLHF
>TRBJ2-3|TRBV6-1|13
CASRSAGPDTQYF
>TRBJ2-1|TRBV19|18
CASTIVPGSRDMYDEQFF
>TRBJ1-1|TRBV12-3/TRBV12-4|14
CASSSKGRNTEAFF
>TRBJ2-3|TRBV4-3|17
CASSQPGGGTSTDTQYF
>TRBJ2-1|TRBV28|18
CASSGAHLAESSYNEQFF
>TRBJ1-1|TRBV7-9|13
CASSPRDRTEAFF
>TRBJ1-6|TRBV5-4|15
CASSLLGQGNSPLHF